The next 23 T cell receptor beta chains were all read from a single sample in a study of CD8 T cells in Susac syndrome. It was with random hexamers that roughly 0.5 to 1 ug RNA was reverse transcribed. Using its own MiXCR run on the immunoSEQ multiplex PCR reads, TCRdb lists one record per CDR3 protein. The data show some 100,000 distinct CDR3 sequences, with nearly 97% seen just once and approximately 0.3% held by the top ten. Sequenced input: CD8+ T cells from PBMCs. Receptors were obtained from a human donor with Susac syndrome.

This chain links TRBV4-1 with TRBJ2-7; 7 bases line up with TRBD2. The CDR3 runs 15 residues. Germline V gene lookup returns CDR1 MGHRA and CDR2 YSYEKL. J lost 4 bases, V lost 2 bases, and 8 bases had no gene match. CDR3 loop: CASSQLGGSGYEQYF. CDR3 DNA sequence: TGCGCCAGCAGCCAATTGGGCGGGAGCGGATACGAGCAGTACTTC.

The chain employs TRBV28 and TRBJ2-3, with 11 bases matching TRBD2. Unmatched junction bases numbered 14, after V lost 7 bases and J lost 5 bases. This CDR3 region has 17 residues. The germline CDR1 and CDR2 sequences are MDHEN and SYDVKM. CDR3 region: CASTQSHLAGGVDTQYF. CDR3 coding DNA: TGTGCCAGCACTCAAAGTCACCTAGCGGGAGGTGTAGATACGCAGTATTTT. The entire variable domain, with the rest obtained from reference TRBV28 and TRBJ2-3, is as follows: DVKVTQSSRYLVKRTGEKVFLECVQDMDHENMFWYRQDPGLGLRLIYFSYDVKMKEKGDIPEGYSVSREKKERFSLILESASTNQTSMYLCASTQSHLAGGVDTQYFGPGTRLTVL.

The V gene is TRBV5-4, the J gene TRBJ2-1; the D gene is possibly TRBD2 (7 bases). V lost 4 bases and J lost 14, with 13 bases in between. CDR1 is SGHNT, CDR2 YYREEE, per germline (reference sequence). The CDR3 consists of 11 residues. CDR3 protein: CASSGGGLKFF. The CDR3 DNA follows: TGTGCCAGCAGCGGGGGGGGGCTGAAGTTCTTC.

This clonotype was picked up one time. The chain is built from TRBV11-2 and TRBJ1-1; no clear D gene. The CDR3 has 15 residues. Germline CDR1 is SGHAT and CDR2 is FQNNGV. The ends were cut back, 0 bases at V and 11 bases at J, with 19 bases in the middle. CDR3 loop: CASSLDLSGEVWAFF. In nucleotides, the CDR3 is TGTGCCAGCAGCTTAGATCTATCCGGGGAGGTGTGGGCTTTCTTT.

The chain employs TRBV18 and TRBJ1-2; TRBD1 matches at 9 bases. This CDR3 is 16 amino acids long. The V gene end was trimmed by 2 bases and the J gene end by 3 bases; junction bases not matched to a gene: 7. CDR1 and CDR2 (germline): KGHSH, LQKENI. CDR3 DNA: TGTGCCAGCTCACCAGGGACAGGGTCCCAATACTATGGCTACACCTTC. This encodes CASSPGTGSQYYGYTF.

The CDR3 DNA reads TGTGCCAGCAGCCAAAAGCGGGATTCAGGAAATGAGCAGTTCTTC. This encodes CASSQKRDSGNEQFF. The gene calls are TRBV14 and TRBJ2-1, with TRBD2 matching over 7 bases. J lost 7 bases, V lost 2 bases, and 8 bases had no gene match. CDR1 is SGHDN and CDR2 is FVKESK in the germline V gene. This CDR3 comprises 15 residues.

The gene calls are TRBV2 and TRBJ1-5; D not resolved. Germline lookup yields CDR1 SNHLY and CDR2 FYNNEI. The CDR3 consists of 13 residues. V was clipped by 2 bases and J by 6 bases, with 8 bases between them. The CDR3 here is CASSEWTPQPQHF. CDR3 DNA: TGTGCCAGCAGTGAATGGACGCCTCAGCCCCAGCATTTT.

This chain links TRBV5-1 with TRBJ2-7; 8 nucleotides agree with TRBD2. CDR1 and CDR2 from the germline V gene are SGHRS and YFSETQ. The CDR3 has 13 residues. J was trimmed by 2 bases and V by 7 bases; bases with no gene match: 5. The CDR3 loop reads CASGPGRAYEQYF. In nucleotides, the CDR3 is TGCGCCAGCGGTCCCGGGAGGGCCTACGAGCAGTACTTC. The variable domain in full, completed from reference TRBV5-1 and TRBJ2-7, reads KAGVTQTPRYLIKTRGQQVTLSCSPISGHRSVSWYQQTPGQGLQFLFEYFSETQRNKGNFPGRFSGRQFSNSRSEMNVSTLELGDSALYLCASGPGRAYEQYFGPGTRLTVT.

The chain carries TRBV28 and TRBJ2-2, with 9 bases aligning to TRBD2. The CDR3 runs 17 residues. J gave up 5 bases and V 3 bases, and 10 bases lay outside the gene matches. CDR1 MDHEN and CDR2 SYDVKM come from the germline V gene. The CDR3: CASSFGPGTSSTGELFF. CDR3 coding DNA: TGTGCCAGCAGTTTCGGTCCCGGGACTAGCAGTACCGGGGAGCTGTTTTTT.

This sequence joins TRBV20-1 and TRBJ2-7; 10 nucleotides line up with TRBD2. The CDR3 covers 14 residues. V was clipped by 6 bases and J by 4 bases; unmatched bases: 9. In germline, CDR1 is DFQATT, CDR2 SNEGSKA (reference sequence). CDR3: CSAHRLAGHYEQYF. The CDR3 DNA follows: TGCAGTGCCCACCGACTAGCGGGCCATTACGAGCAGTACTTC.

CDR3 sequence: CASSISVVDTQYF. The CDR3 DNA reads as TGTGCCAGCAGCATCAGTGTAGTGGATACGCAGTATTTT. The rearrangement uses TRBV7-3 and TRBJ2-3, with D hard to call. Germline V gene lookup returns CDR1 SGHTA and CDR2 FQGTGA. Trimming cost V 5 bases and J 6 bases, with 12 bases left between them. The CDR3 spans 13 residues.

The chain uses TRBV29-1 and TRBJ2-7, with D unresolved. Between the trimmed V and J ends, which lost 4 bases and 0 bases, there was a span of 13 bases. The germline gives CDR1 SQVTM, CDR2 ANQGSEA. The CDR3 length is 14 residues. This CDR3 is CSVANTDVSYEQYF. The CDR3 coding sequence is TGCAGCGTTGCTAACACCGATGTCTCCTACGAGCAGTACTTC.

This chain joins TRBV3-1 and TRBJ2-3; no clear D gene. Germline CDR1 is LGHDT and CDR2 is YNNKEL (reference sequence). The CDR3 runs 17 residues. V was pared by 2 bases and J by 3 bases, with 18 bases between. The CDR3 DNA is TGTGCCAGCAGCCAAATTTGGGGTAGCCCTAGAACAGATACGCAGTATTTT. As protein: CASSQIWGSPRTDTQYF.

The chain couples TRBV5-1 to TRBJ2-4; 9 bases agree with TRBD1. The CDR3 has 17 residues. Germline values: CDR1 SGHRS, CDR2 YFSETQ. V trimming: 0 bases; J trimming: 2 bases; junction bases outside the gene matches: 6. Here the CDR3 reads CASSLGPTGGSKNIQYF. The DNA for the CDR3 is TGCGCCAGCAGCTTGGGCCCCACAGGGGGCTCCAAAAACATTCAGTACTTC.

This clonotype occurred once. The chain uses TRBV20-1 and TRBJ2-7; TRBD2 matches 13 bases. Looked up from germline, CDR1 is DFQATT and CDR2 is SNEGSKA (reference sequence). V lost 3 bases and J lost 0; bases outside the gene matches: 8. CDR3 length: 17 residues. The CDR3 DNA follows: TGCAGTGCTAGGGGAGGGACTAGCGGGACCAGCTCCTACGAGCAGTACTTC. Amino acids: CSARGGTSGTSSYEQYF.

V is TRBV6-5 and J is TRBJ1-2, with D perhaps matching TRBD1 (5 bases). The CDR3 runs to 15 residues. Germline lookup yields CDR1 MNHEY and CDR2 SVGAGI. V gave up 6 bases and J gave up 4 bases, with 18 bases separating them. CDR3 region: CASSTSVTAIYGYTF. The CDR3 DNA sequence: TGTGCCAGCAGCACCTCCGTGACAGCGATCTATGGCTACACCTTC.

This sequence joins TRBV12-3 or TRBV12-4 and TRBJ2-3; D ambiguous. Trimming took 4 bases from V and 6 from J, leaving 17 bases between them. The CDR3 is made up of 15 amino acids. For the CDR3, the DNA is TGTGCCAGCAGTTCGCCTGGCGACGGATCGGATACGCAGTATTTT. It codes for CASSSPGDGSDTQYF.

This clonotype was counted once. This rearrangement joins TRBV5-1 to TRBJ1-2; TRBD1 matches 7 bases. The CDR3 has 14 amino acids. Trimming took 2 bases from V and 3 from J; bases not matched to a gene: 4. The germline CDR1 and CDR2 sequences are SGHRS and YFSETQ. CDR3 sequence: CASSLPGQHYGYTF. Written as DNA, the CDR3 is TGCGCCAGCAGCTTACCGGGACAGCACTATGGCTACACCTTC.

The CDR3 loop reads CSVAGQSSYEQYF. The CDR3 DNA is TGCAGCGTGGCGGGACAGAGCTCCTACGAGCAGTACTTC. The V gene is TRBV29-1, the J gene TRBJ2-7, with TRBD1 as a possible D gene (7 bases). V was clipped by 6 bases and J by 0 bases, with 12 bases between them. The CDR3 has 13 amino acids. Germline V gene sequence: CDR1 SQVTM, CDR2 ANQGSEA.

This chain joins TRBV3-1 and TRBJ1-1; the D is unclear. Per the germline V gene, CDR1 is LGHDT and CDR2 is YNNKEL (reference sequence). The CDR3 length is 15 residues. The germline V and J ends were trimmed by 4 bases and 1 base, with 13 bases remaining between them. In DNA, the CDR3 is TGTGCCAGCAGCCGAGATCAGACGGAGAACACTGAAGCTTTCTTT. Translating it yields CASSRDQTENTEAFF.

The chain carries TRBV15 and TRBJ2-5, with 8 positions matching TRBD2. V lost 0 bases, J lost 2 bases, and 2 bases stayed unmatched. This CDR3 spans 15 amino acids. The germline CDR1 and CDR2 sequences are LNHNV and YYDKDF (reference sequence). This chain's CDR3 is CATSRESGGQETQYF. DNA of the CDR3: TGTGCCACCAGCAGAGAGTCGGGAGGGCAAGAGACCCAGTACTTC.

This sequence joins TRBV24-1 and TRBJ2-7; 7 nucleotides match TRBD1. Germline loops: CDR1 KGHDR, CDR2 SFDVKD. Trimming removed 12 bases from V and 2 bases from J; junction bases left unmatched: 9. This CDR3 is 13 amino acids long. CDR3 in amino acids: CALLEGQPYEQYF. CDR3 coding DNA: TGTGCCCTCCTAGAGGGACAGCCCTACGAGCAGTACTTC.

The chain has TRBV27 and TRBJ2-5, with D hard to call. The V end lost 2 bases, the J end lost 0 bases, and 4 bases lay between the germline ends. Germline V CDR1 and CDR2: MNHEY, SMNVEV (reference sequence). The CDR3 loop spans 13 amino acids. CDR3 in DNA: TGTGCCAGCAGTTTAGCCAACCAAGAGACCCAGTACTTC. Amino acids: CASSLANQETQYF.